Listed here are 24 T cell receptor beta chains from one sample, sequenced in a study of blood T cells in healthy people across ages. Using a J-beta primer mix together with a sample-barcoded 5' primer, a second PCR was run for about 7 to 12 cycles. TCRdb re-derived calls from the 5' RACE reads in MiXCR, one entry per CDR3 protein. In the table there are 1.8 million or so distinct CDR3 sequences, 39% of which are singletons. The source material was blood. The receptors were sampled from a human donor in good health.

This clonotype was detected a few times. The chain combines TRBV5-1 with TRBJ2-5, with a possible D match to TRBD1 (5 bases). Between the trimmed V and J ends, which lost 4 bases and 7 bases, there was a span of 20 bases. The CDR3 runs to 15 residues. Germline loops: CDR1 SGHRS, CDR2 YFSETQ. The CDR3 region is CASSPTPTTDGTQYF. DNA for the CDR3: TGCGCCAGCAGCCCAACTCCCACGACAGACGGGACCCAGTACTTC.

CDR3 in DNA: TGTGCCAGCAGCCCCCCGGGATCCCGGGCTGAGGGCTACACCTTC. This encodes CASSPPGSRAEGYTF. The chain is built from TRBV11-3 and TRBJ1-2; D uncertain. V was clipped by 5 bases and J by 8 bases, with 21 bases between them. CDR1 and CDR2 (germline): SGHNT, YENEEA. The CDR3 contains 15 residues.

This chain uses TRBV28 with TRBJ1-3; D call uncertain. The V end was cut by 4 bases, the J end by 1 base, with 5 bases between. The length of the CDR3 is 13 residues. CDR1 is MDHEN, CDR2 SYDVKM, per germline. CDR3 region: CASSSGSGNTIYF. DNA for the CDR3: TGTGCCAGCAGTTCCGGTTCTGGAAACACCATATATTTT.

This chain joins TRBV20-1 and TRBJ2-1; 12 bases match TRBD2. The CDR3 loop spans 15 amino acids. Germline V gene sequence: CDR1 DFQATT, CDR2 SNEGSKA (reference sequence). V shed 6 bases, J shed 7 bases, and the junction held 10 bases outside the gene matches. CDR3 loop: CSAAKGLAGKNEQFF. In DNA form, the CDR3 reads TGCAGTGCCGCTAAAGGACTAGCGGGGAAGAATGAGCAGTTCTTC.

The V and J genes are TRBV5-1 and TRBJ1-1; no firm D call. CDR1 and CDR2 from the germline V gene are SGHRS and YFSETQ. The CDR3 length is 16 residues. Deletions cut 4 bases from V and 7 bases from J, with 23 bases between. This chain's CDR3 is CASSGDPSNLKNEAFF. Here the CDR3 DNA reads TGCGCCAGCAGCGGCGACCCCAGTAACCTGAAGAATGAAGCTTTCTTT.

The chain recombines TRBV24-1 with TRBJ1-2; a weak D match, TRBD1 (5 bases). Germline V gene sequence: CDR1 KGHDR, CDR2 SFDVKD. This CDR3 contains 16 residues. V was pared by 4 bases and J by 2 bases, with 16 bases between. CDR3 sequence: CATSDWGRNLNYGYTF. The CDR3 DNA follows: TGTGCCACCAGTGACTGGGGCAGAAACCTAAACTATGGCTACACCTTC.

V gene TRBV2 combines with J gene TRBJ1-6; 8 bases map to TRBD1. CDR1 is SNHLY and CDR2 is FYNNEI in the germline V gene. Trimming cost V 7 bases and J 6 bases; bases outside gene matches: 8. CDR3 length equals 15 residues. The DNA of the CDR3 is TGTGCCAGCAATGCAAACAGGGGGTTTAATTCACCCCTCCACTTT. This sequence encodes CASNANRGFNSPLHF.

V is TRBV7-9 and J is TRBJ2-3; no clear D gene. The germline gives CDR1 SEHNR, CDR2 FQNEAQ (reference sequence). This CDR3 contains 17 residues. The V gene lost 1 base and the J gene lost 0 bases, with 14 bases spanning the gap. The CDR3 coding sequence is TGTGCCAGCAGCTTAGTTCTAGAGCTAGATAGCACAGATACGCAGTATTTT. Translation: CASSLVLELDSTDTQYF.

The J gene is TRBJ2-3, the V gene TRBV20-1; D is possibly TRBD2 (5 bases). Germline values: CDR1 DFQATT, CDR2 SNEGSKA (reference sequence). V was trimmed by 5 bases and J by 0 bases, leaving 12 bases between them. The CDR3 totals 14 residues. The CDR3 DNA reads TGCAGTGCTTCCCGGGGTAGTAGCACAGATACGCAGTATTTT. This encodes CSASRGSSTDTQYF.

This clonotype was detected only a few times. The chain links TRBV27 to TRBJ1-2; D perhaps matches TRBD1 (5 bases). V lost 4 bases and J 8 bases, leaving 17 bases between the germline ends. Per germline, CDR1 MNHEY and CDR2 SMNVEV (reference sequence). CDR3 length: 14 amino acids. The CDR3 here is CASSSAERGWGYTF. Written as DNA, the CDR3 is TGTGCCAGCAGTTCCGCCGAAAGGGGCTGGGGCTACACCTTC.

The CDR3 bases are TGTGCCAGCCACCTGGTGACTTGGACCAAAAACATTCAGTACTTC. Translation gives CASHLVTWTKNIQYF. The rearrangement joins TRBV5-5 to TRBJ2-4; unclear D gene. V lost 7 bases to trimming and J lost 2 bases, with 16 bases between them. In germline, CDR1 is SGHKS, CDR2 YYEKEE (reference sequence). The CDR3 is made up of 15 amino acids.

The CDR3 bases are TGCAGTGCTCTAAGGACAGGGATCGACGAGCAGTACTTC. Protein product: CSALRTGIDEQYF. The chain has TRBV20-1 and TRBJ2-7; 8 bases map to TRBD1. V lost 5 bases, J lost 5 bases, and 8 bases stayed unmatched. CDR1 DFQATT and CDR2 SNEGSKA come from the germline V gene (reference sequence). There are 13 residues in the CDR3.

This clonotype has ten or more counts. The chain recombines TRBV7-2 with TRBJ1-2, with D maybe TRBD1 (6 bases). Trimming removed 4 bases at V and 2 bases at J, with 11 bases between. Germline V gene sequence: CDR1 SGHTA, CDR2 FQGNSA. The CDR3 spans 14 residues. CDR3 DNA sequence: TGTGCCAGCAGCTCCCAGGGGTCGAACTATGGCTACACCTTC. It encodes CASSSQGSNYGYTF.

This rearrangement joins TRBV20-1 to TRBJ2-1, with TRBD1 identical over 7 bases. The end of the DNA aligns better with TRBJ2-7, so the J call may be wrong. The CDR3 is 16 amino acids. From germline, CDR1 is DFQATT and CDR2 SNEGSKA (reference sequence). The CDR3 region has the DNA TGCAGTGCTAGAGGGGATCTTGGACAGGCCCCCCAGGAGCAGTACTTC. It translates to CSARGDLGQAPQEQYF.

In regard to this clonotype: One end of the junction does not line up with germline, which may come from a read error. This sequence joins TRBV6-2 or TRBV6-3 and TRBJ2-6; perhaps TRBD1 as D (5 bases). Germline V gene data show CDR1 as MNHEY and CDR2 as SVGEGT. This CDR3 has 13 residues. CDR3 DNA: TGTACCAGCAGGGTATCTGGGGCCAACGTCCTGACTTTC. Protein: CTSRVSGANVLTF.

The V gene is TRBV2, the J gene TRBJ1-5; D unclear. This CDR3 is 15 amino acids long. Trimming took 3 bases from V and 0 from J, leaving 9 bases between them. The V gene's germline CDR1 is SNHLY and CDR2 FYNNEI. The CDR3 reads CASSEVGYSNQPQHF. In DNA, the CDR3 is TGTGCCAGCAGTGAGGTTGGCTATAGCAATCAGCCCCAGCATTTT.

V gene TRBV11-2 combines with J gene TRBJ2-1; D is possibly TRBD1 or TRBD2 (5 bases each). The CDR3 has 15 amino acids. Germline CDR1 SGHAT, CDR2 FQNNGV. The V and J ends lost 5 bases and 1 base respectively, with 12 bases between them. This chain's CDR3 is CASSVRGASYNEQFF. Here the CDR3 DNA reads TGTGCCAGCAGCGTAAGGGGAGCTTCCTACAATGAGCAGTTCTTC.

The table lists this clonotype with a count of one. The CDR3 nucleotides are TGTGCCAGCAAACGCTACAGGGATGCCCAGTTCTTC. It translates to CASKRYRDAQFF. This chain uses TRBV12-3 or TRBV12-4 with TRBJ2-1, with D possibly TRBD1 on 6 matching bases. Between the trimmed V and J ends, which lost 7 bases and 13 bases, there was a span of 17 bases. The CDR3 covers 12 residues.

This clonotype was seen only a few times. V is TRBV18 and J is TRBJ2-1, with a tentative D call TRBD1 (5 bases). CDR1 and CDR2 from the germline V gene are KGHSH and LQKENI. V was clipped by 0 bases and J by 3 bases, with 9 bases between them. This CDR3 has 15 amino acids. CDR3 coding DNA: TGTGCCAGCTCACCACCGGCAGGGTACTACAATGAGCAGTTCTTC. This translates into CASSPPAGYYNEQFF.

This clonotype has a handful of counts. The chain combines TRBV27 with TRBJ2-3; tentatively, D is TRBD1 or TRBD2 (5 bases each). CDR1 and CDR2 from the germline V gene are MNHEY and SMNVEV (reference sequence). The CDR3 runs 15 residues. V was clipped by 6 bases and J by 2 bases, with 15 bases between them. CDR3 residues: CASRLRDGFTDTQYF. The CDR3 coding sequence is TGTGCCAGCAGACTGAGGGACGGATTCACAGATACGCAGTATTTT.

This clonotype has just a few counts. CDR3 protein: CSATRDISYEQYF. The DNA for the CDR3 is TGCAGTGCTACCCGGGACATTTCCTACGAGCAGTACTTC. The V call is TRBV20-1, the J call TRBJ2-7, with a tentative D call TRBD1 (6 bases). The CDR3 spans 13 residues. Per the germline V gene, CDR1 is DFQATT and CDR2 is SNEGSKA (reference sequence). V was trimmed by 4 bases and J by 1 base, leaving 11 bases between them.

This clonotype appeared a few times. The rearrangement joins TRBV6-6 to TRBJ2-7, with 7 bases fitting TRBD2. This CDR3 has 14 residues. The V gene end was trimmed by 2 bases and the J gene end by 6 bases; junction bases not matched to a gene: 7. CDR1 MNHNY and CDR2 SVGAGI come from the germline V gene (reference sequence). DNA of the CDR3: TGTGCCAGCAGTTACGAACCGACTAGCTCCGAGCAGTACTTC. Translating it yields CASSYEPTSSEQYF.

J is TRBJ2-1 and V is TRBV5-6; TRBD1 aligns across 8 bases. After removal of 4 bases from V and 7 bases from J, the junction contained 13 bases not matched to a gene. This CDR3 has 16 residues. Germline CDR1 SGHDT, CDR2 YYEEEE. For the CDR3, the DNA is TGTGCCAGCAGCCTAGGACAGGGTTCCTTAAGGAATGAGCAGTTCTTC. This translates into CASSLGQGSLRNEQFF. The full variable domain, its missing parts supplied by reference TRBV5-6 and TRBJ2-1, is DAGVTQSPTHLIKTRGQQVTLRCSPKSGHDTVSWYQQALGQGPQFIFQYYEEEERQRGNFPDRFSGHQFPNYSSELNVNALLLGDSALYLCASSLGQGSLRNEQFFGPGTRLTVL.

This clonotype was found a few times. The chain joins TRBV15 to TRBJ2-7; D ambiguous. The V end was cut by 1 base, the J end by 3 bases, with 10 bases between. This CDR3 contains 14 residues. Germline V CDR1 and CDR2: LNHNV, YYDKDF (reference sequence). The CDR3: CATSRVGMGYEQYF. For the CDR3, the DNA is TGTGCCACCAGCAGAGTGGGGATGGGCTACGAGCAGTACTTC.